This TCR beta chain was identified during a study of T-cell memory formation after mild COVID-19. Background on the study: Clusters were largely donor specific.

Whole-study results and caveats: The pre-infection memory compartment contained some responding clones, suggesting cross-reactive memory joined.

The 5'RACE method, run with constant-segment primers, produced TCR alpha and TCR beta cDNA libraries (carrying sample barcodes and UMIs). TCRdb used MiXCR to reprocess the 5' RACE reads, holding one entry per CDR3 protein. The profile shows hundreds of thousands of distinct CDR3 sequences, around a quarter of them singletons. With respect to this clonotype: What it binds is unknown.

The receptor's source is an adult woman who had mild COVID-19 (a few samples of this study predate the infection). Cell type and time point are not known. Sequences were obtained from PBMCs or a T cell subset sorted from them (not recorded which).

DNA for the CDR3: TGCAGTGCTAGGGAGGGACTAGGGGACACAGATACGCAGTATTTT. As protein: CSAREGLGDTDTQYF. The gene calls are TRBV20-1 and TRBJ2-3, with 8 bases fitting TRBD2. The CDR3 spans 15 residues. The trim removed 3 bases at V and 2 bases at J, leaving 7 bases unmatched. Germline CDR1 is DFQATT and CDR2 is SNEGSKA (reference sequence).